These 16 T cell receptor beta chains were all obtained from the same sample, sequenced in a study of response to subunit inactivated influenza vaccine listed by TCRdb under 2018. Library generation was performed with RT-PCR. Sequenced on an Illumina HiSeq 2500. Through fastp at Q25 and MiXCR, TCRdb rebuilt clones from the public reads, retaining in-frame beta chains. Rows with one shared CDR3 protein collapse into an entry with the most common genes and DNA. The sample table shows 150,000 to 200,000 distinct CDR3 sequences, and about 10% are seen once. About a tenth of the sample is taken by the ten largest. This specimen consisted of non-naive T cells sorted from PBMCs, obtained on the day of vaccination. Explained via the paper, the cell subset or site label denotes: memory T cell fraction. These receptors came from a man aged 50 to 59 who received an inactivated influenza vaccine. Donor details come from another sample of the same person, matched by shared clones.

This clonotype was seen at least ten times. This sequence joins TRBV20-1 and TRBJ2-5; no firm D call. The germline V gene has CDR1 DFQATT and CDR2 SNEGSKA (reference sequence). V dropped 6 bases and J dropped 5 bases, with 10 bases sitting between them. The CDR3 sequence is 11 residues long. Here the CDR3 DNA reads TGCAGTGCACTCGGCACGGAGACCCAGTACTTC. It is translated as CSALGTETQYF.

This clonotype was counted ten times or more. V gene TRBV29-1 combines with J gene TRBJ2-3; D is unclear. Trimming took 2 bases from V and 0 from J, leaving 18 bases between them. This CDR3 region has 17 residues. Germline values: CDR1 SQVTM, CDR2 ANQGSEA. The CDR3 here is CSVEKGFPLTSTDTQYF. The CDR3 nucleotides are TGCAGCGTTGAAAAGGGTTTCCCCCTCACTAGCACAGATACGCAGTATTTT.

The chain has TRBV6-2 or TRBV6-3 and TRBJ2-1, with D possibly being TRBD2 (5 bases). This CDR3 contains 14 residues. The V gene's germline CDR1 is MNHEY and CDR2 SVGEGT. V shed 6 bases and J shed 10 bases, with 19 bases lying between them. The CDR3 loop is CASRAPDSPREQFF. The CDR3 DNA follows: TGTGCCAGCAGAGCTCCGGACTCCCCCAGGGAGCAGTTCTTC.

This clonotype showed up just a few times. The rearrangement joins TRBV18 to TRBJ2-1, with 7 bases identical to TRBD1. Germline trimming cut 4 bases from V and 0 bases from J; bases unmatched to any gene: 12. The CDR3 sequence is 18 residues long. Germline CDR1 is KGHSH and CDR2 is LQKENI. CDR3 region: CASSQLRQGSNSYNEQFF. The CDR3, as DNA: TGTGCCAGCTCACAGCTAAGACAGGGTTCCAACTCCTACAATGAGCAGTTCTTC.

The V call is TRBV10-3, the J call TRBJ2-1; 7 bases map to TRBD1. From germline, CDR1 is ENHRY and CDR2 SYGVKD. Trimming at V came to 3 bases and at J to 4 bases, leaving 3 bases not matched to a gene. The CDR3 totals 14 residues. Written as DNA, the CDR3 is TGTGCCATCAGTGAAGGGGGCCCTTACAATGAGCAGTTCTTC. Its translation is CAISEGGPYNEQFF.

Of note for this clonotype: One end of the junction fails to match germline, which may point to a read error. The rearrangement uses TRBV6-2 or TRBV6-3 and TRBJ2-2; possible D gene TRBD2, 5 bases. Germline V gene data show CDR1 as MNHEY and CDR2 as SVGEGT. CDR3 length equals 11 residues. CDR3 in DNA: TGTGCCAGCAGTAACACCGGGGAGCAGTTTTTT. Its protein product is CASSNTGEQFF.

This clonotype was counted many times. J is TRBJ2-7 and V is TRBV7-2; weak D call: TRBD1 (5 bases). Germline CDR1 reads SGHTA; CDR2 reads FQGNSA. This CDR3 has 15 residues. Trimming stripped 6 bases from V and 2 bases from J, with 17 bases between. CDR3 region: CASRVGFRGPYEQYF. The CDR3, as DNA: TGTGCCAGCAGGGTGGGATTTAGGGGCCCCTACGAGCAGTACTTC.

This clonotype has a handful of counts. The chain couples TRBV2 to TRBJ1-4, with D possibly being TRBD1 (6 bases). The germline CDR1 and CDR2 sequences are SNHLY and FYNNEI. V lost 2 bases and J 5 bases, leaving 12 bases between the germline ends. This CDR3 has 15 amino acids. The CDR3 loop reads CASSEKNQGNEKLFF. The DNA of the CDR3 is TGTGCCAGCAGTGAAAAGAACCAGGGGAATGAAAAACTGTTTTTT.

The V and J genes are TRBV15 and TRBJ2-1, with D tentatively TRBD2 (5 bases). Trimming removed 3 bases from V and 9 bases from J, with 12 bases in between. This CDR3 is 13 amino acids long. CDR1 is LNHNV and CDR2 is YYDKDF in the germline V gene (reference sequence). In DNA, the CDR3 is TGTGCCACCAGCAGTCGTGGACTGCGTGAGCAGTTCTTC. Translating gives CATSSRGLREQFF.

This clonotype was seen a handful of times. V and J are TRBV6-5 and TRBJ2-5; TRBD1 matches 9 bases. J was trimmed by 5 bases and V by 6 bases; bases with no gene match: 10. The germline CDR1 and CDR2 sequences are MNHEY and SVGAGI. This CDR3 has 15 residues. The CDR3 DNA is TGTGCCAGCAGCTACGGGACAGGGCGGCTCGAGACCCAGTACTTC. Its translation: CASSYGTGRLETQYF.

This clonotype showed up just a few times. This chain joins TRBV5-1 and TRBJ2-7; D perhaps matches TRBD1 (6 bases). The CDR3 runs to 15 residues. Germline V gives CDR1 SGHRS, CDR2 YFSETQ. Trimming took 4 bases from V and 3 from J, leaving 17 bases between them. This CDR3 is CASSTGSQGFYEQYF. The DNA for the CDR3 is TGCGCCAGCAGCACAGGGTCACAGGGATTCTACGAGCAGTACTTC.

This CDR3 is CAITETSVDNEQFF. The DNA for the CDR3 is TGTGCCATCACCGAGACTAGCGTCGACAATGAGCAGTTCTTC. The chain joins TRBV10-3 to TRBJ2-1; 8 bases are shared with TRBD2. Germline V gene lookup returns CDR1 ENHRY and CDR2 SYGVKD. The CDR3 spans 14 residues. J lost 5 bases, V lost 7 bases, and 7 bases had no gene match.

This clonotype was found many times. This rearrangement joins TRBV7-9 to TRBJ2-1, with a weak D call TRBD1 (6 bases). The ends were cut back, 0 bases at V and 5 bases at J, with 14 bases in the middle. The CDR3 contains 16 residues. The germline V gene has CDR1 SEHNR and CDR2 FQNEAQ (reference sequence). The chain's CDR3 is CASSLAPGQKNNEQFF. The DNA of the CDR3 is TGTGCCAGCAGCTTAGCCCCAGGACAGAAAAACAATGAGCAGTTCTTC.

This CDR3 is CASSQEPRNEQFF. In DNA form, the CDR3 reads TGTGCCAGCAGCCAGGAACCCCGCAATGAGCAGTTCTTC. This chain joins TRBV4-2 and TRBJ2-1; D gene unclear. The CDR3 extends over 13 amino acids. Germline V gives CDR1 LGHNA, CDR2 YNFKEQ. The V gene lost 3 bases and the J gene lost 6 bases, with 9 bases spanning the gap.

The V call is TRBV4-2, the J call TRBJ2-3; TRBD1 agrees at 9 bases. CDR1 is LGHNA, CDR2 YNFKEQ, per germline. The trim removed 2 bases at V and 4 bases at J, leaving 10 bases unmatched. This CDR3 spans 17 amino acids. Here the CDR3 reads CASSQQNTGGGADTQYF. CDR3 nucleotide sequence: TGTGCCAGCAGCCAACAAAACACAGGGGGCGGCGCAGATACGCAGTATTTT.

The chain links TRBV6-2 or TRBV6-3 to TRBJ2-7; D is ambiguous. Germline CDR1 MNHEY, CDR2 SVGEGT. The germline V and J ends were trimmed by 0 bases and 2 bases, with 11 bases remaining between them. CDR3 length equals 15 residues. Written as DNA, the CDR3 is TGTGCCAGCAGTTACTCGTTGATTATGCCCTACGAGCAGTACTTC. This codes for CASSYSLIMPYEQYF.